This TCR beta chain appears in the sequencing data of a study of blood T cell repertoires in COVID-19. Study-level information: The United States, Italy and Spain were the sources of the acute and convalescent COVID-19 samples.

Those who participated ranged in age from roughly 18 to 89 years and resided in about two dozen US areas. Clinical history reported by participants formed the basis on which cohorts were assigned. Per the authors' pipeline: Cell counts per sample came from amplifying reference gene primers. Assay: immunoSEQ multiplex PCR; the TCRdb copy retains only in-frame clones and omits some. That table furnishes V, J and clone size, whereas the DNA furnished D and trimming. The data show around 450,000 clones, roughly nine tenths seen once. The germline gives CDR1 LNHNV, CDR2 YYDKDF (reference sequence). The CDR3 totals 15 residues. The junction had 5 bases not matched to a gene; V was cut back by 1 base and J by 3 bases.

The V call is TRBV15, the J call TRBJ2-7, with 8 bases fitting TRBD2. This clonotype was sampled from a young woman with acute COVID-19. The sequenced material came from PBMCs or T cells enriched from blood (not recorded which). As DNA, the CDR3 is TGTGCCACCAGCAGAGGAGCGGGGGTCTTCTACGAGCAGTACTTC. This sequence encodes CATSRGAGVFYEQYF.